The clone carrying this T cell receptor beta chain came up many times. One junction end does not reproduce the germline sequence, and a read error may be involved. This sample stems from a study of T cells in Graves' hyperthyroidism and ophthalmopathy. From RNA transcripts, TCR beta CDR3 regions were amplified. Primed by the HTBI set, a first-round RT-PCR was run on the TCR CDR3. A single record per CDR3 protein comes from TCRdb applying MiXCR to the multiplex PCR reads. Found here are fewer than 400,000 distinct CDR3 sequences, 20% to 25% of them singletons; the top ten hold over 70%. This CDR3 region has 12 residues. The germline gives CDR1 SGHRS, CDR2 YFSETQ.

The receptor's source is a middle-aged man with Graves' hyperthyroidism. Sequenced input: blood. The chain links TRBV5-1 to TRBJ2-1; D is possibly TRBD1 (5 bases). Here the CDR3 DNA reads TGTGCCAGCTCATCCCAGGGAAATGAGCAGTTCTTC. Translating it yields CASSSQGNEQFF.